This T cell receptor beta chain comes out of a study of T cell changes during pregnancy in multiple sclerosis (dated by TCRdb to the late 2010s). Looking at the study overall: The study examined how the T cell repertoire changed over the course of pregnancy in women with multiple sclerosis.

As regards this clone: No antigen is known for it. The input lacks base qualities; no much larger clone sits a single base away.

Library generation was performed with the immunoSEQ multiplex PCR assay. TCRdb carries this immuneACCESS record with in-frame sequences only. Its versions omit some clonotypes, under half of them owing to an unresolved V gene in the studies checked, with the rest unexplained. The sample table contains roughly 22,000 clones; only one count was recorded for 88% of them. Of the sample, around 0.7% falls within the top ten clones. The TCR originated in a female donor in good health, enrolled as a control in a pregnancy study. The input for sequencing was CD4+ T cells from peripheral blood mononuclear cells, taken in the first trimester of pregnancy.

The bases are TGTGCCAGCAGCTGGGGGGGCACCGTGAACACTGAAGCTTTCTTT. This codes for CASSWGGTVNTEAFF. The chain joins TRBV5-8 to TRBJ1-1; the D gene is perhaps TRBD1, from 6 matching bases. V drops 3 bases and J drops 0 bases, leaving 12 bases in between. CDR3 length: 15 amino acids, cysteine to phenylalanine. Only the CDR3 portion is preserved as DNA: 45 bases, with reading frame beginning at the first base. CDR1 is given as SGHTS and CDR2 as YDEGEE, both from the germline V gene.